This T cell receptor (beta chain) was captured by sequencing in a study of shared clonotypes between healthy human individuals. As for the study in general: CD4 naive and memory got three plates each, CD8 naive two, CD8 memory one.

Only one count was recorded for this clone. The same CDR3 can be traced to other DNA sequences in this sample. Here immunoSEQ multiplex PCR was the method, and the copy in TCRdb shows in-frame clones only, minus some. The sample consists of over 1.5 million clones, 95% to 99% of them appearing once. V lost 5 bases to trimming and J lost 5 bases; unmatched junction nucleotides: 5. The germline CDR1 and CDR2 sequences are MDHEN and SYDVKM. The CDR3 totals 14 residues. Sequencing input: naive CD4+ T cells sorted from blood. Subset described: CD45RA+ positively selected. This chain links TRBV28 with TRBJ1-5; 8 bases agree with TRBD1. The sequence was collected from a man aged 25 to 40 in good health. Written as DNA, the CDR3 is TGTGCCAGCAGTCCCGGGACAGGTGATCAGCCCCAGCATTTT. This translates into CASSPGTGDQPQHF.